The rows below give T cell receptor beta chains drawn from one sample of a study of blood T cell repertoires in COVID-19. Using immunoSEQ multiplex PCR, the repertoire was profiled, and TCRdb retains in-frame clones only, with some absent. The table lists roughly 100,000 clones, 70% to 90% of them singletons. The sequencing sample was made of peripheral blood. The receptor source for this set is a woman in her sixties or seventies with acute or convalescent COVID-19. CDR3s include the opening cysteine and the closing phenylalanine or tryptophan. The D gene is left open where the match is weak. Clone size is not always given. Where it is, it says once, few, many or a class for expanded clones.

size | J | D | V | CDR3 | DNA
once | TRBJ1-4 | TRBD1 | TRBV6-6 | CASSNHRGRNEKLFF | TGTGCCAGCAGTAACCACAGGGGAAGAAATGAAAAACTGTTTTTT
NA | TRBJ2-2 | TRBD2 | TRBV6-2/TRBV6-3 | CASSRGLAGNTGELFF | TGTGCCAGCAGCCGCGGACTAGCGGGGAACACCGGGGAGCTGTTTTTT
NA | TRBJ1-1 | NA | TRBV7-2 | CASSLKRGTEAFF | TGTGCCAGCAGCTTAAAGCGTGGAACTGAAGCTTTCTTT
few | TRBJ2-2 | TRBD1 | TRBV27 | CASRKGQENTGELFF | TGTGCCAGCAGAAAGGGACAGGAGAACACCGGGGAGCTGTTTTTT
NA | TRBJ2-1 | TRBD2 | TRBV6-5 | CASSYSGGDNEQFF | TGTGCCAGCAGTTATAGCGGGGGGGACAATGAGCAGTTCTTC
NA | TRBJ2-1 | NA | TRBV2 | CASSGDNEQFF | TGTGCCAGCAGCGGGGACAATGAGCAGTTCTTC
NA | TRBJ1-2 | NA | TRBV7-9 | CASSLGGHGYTF | TGTGCCAGCAGCTTAGGTGGGCATGGCTACACCTTC
once | TRBJ2-2 | TRBD1 | TRBV10-1 | CASNTGGSDTGELFF | TGCGCCAGCAATACAGGGGGCAGCGACACCGGGGAGCTGTTTTTT
NA | TRBJ2-5 | TRBD2 | TRBV28 | CAAGTGFQETQYF | TGTGCAGCGGGAACGGGGTTCCAAGAGACCCAGTACTTC
NA | TRBJ2-5 | TRBD2 | TRBV3-1/TRBV3-2 | CASSQAGGQETQYF | TGTGCCAGCAGCCAAGCGGGGGGCCAAGAGACCCAGTACTTC
NA | TRBJ2-4 | NA | TRBV19 | CASSAKTGSKNIQYF | TGTGCCAGTAGTGCTAAAACAGGGTCCAAAAACATTCAGTACTTC
NA | TRBJ1-4 | TRBD1 | TRBV6-6 | CASSYPDRGGEKLFF | TGTGCCAGCAGTTACCCAGACAGGGGAGGTGAAAAACTGTTTTTT
NA | TRBJ2-2 | TRBD2 | TRBV27 | CASSPSRAGTTGELFF | TGTGCCAGCAGTCCCTCTCGAGCGGGAACCACCGGGGAGCTGTTTTTT
NA | TRBJ2-2 | TRBD1 | TRBV5-1 | CASSSVDRGRAYAGELFF | TGCGCCAGCAGCTCAGTAGACAGGGGCCGCGCCTACGCCGGGGAGCTGTTTTTT
NA | TRBJ1-1 | NA | TRBV3-1/TRBV3-2 | CASSQAGGSEAFF | TGTGCCAGCAGCCAAGCGGGGGGGTCTGAAGCTTTCTTT
NA | TRBJ2-5 | NA | TRBV18 | CASSLSSAETQYF | TGTGCCAGCTCACTTTCTAGCGCGGAGACCCAGTACTTC
NA | TRBJ1-1 | TRBD1 | TRBV27 | CASSSGTGNTEAFF | TGTGCCAGCAGTTCCGGGACAGGCAACACTGAAGCTTTCTTT
NA | TRBJ1-5 | NA | TRBV6-6 | CASRTGQFNQPQHF | TGTGCCAGCAGAACCGGACAGTTCAATCAGCCCCAGCATTTT
NA | TRBJ1-4 | NA | TRBV28 | CASRSQRYGGSNEKLFF | TGTGCCAGCCGTTCCCAGCGTTACGGGGGTTCTAATGAAAAACTGTTTTTT
NA | TRBJ2-7 | TRBD2 | TRBV6-5 | CASSYRFSGSSYEQYF | TGTGCCAGCAGTTACCGTTTTAGCGGGAGCTCCTACGAGCAGTACTTC
once | TRBJ2-3 | TRBD2 | TRBV6-1 | CASSVRFLAGTDTQYF | TGTGCCAGCAGTGTGCGGTTTCTAGCGGGGACAGATACGCAGTATTTT
once | TRBJ2-5 | TRBD2 | TRBV11-2 | CASSLGLAGGSETQYF | TGTGCCAGCAGCTTGGGACTAGCGGGGGGCTCGGAGACCCAGTACTTC
many | TRBJ2-7 | TRBD2 | TRBV27 | CASSKEVSGKFYEQYF | TGTGCCAGCAGTAAGGAGGTTAGCGGGAAGTTCTACGAGCAGTACTTC
NA | TRBJ2-1 | TRBD2 | TRBV5-1 | CASSLGLAGVGNEQFF | TGCGCCAGCAGCTTGGGACTAGCGGGAGTAGGCAATGAGCAGTTCTTC
NA | TRBJ2-7 | TRBD2 | TRBV11-3 | CASSLSGRSSYEQYF | TGTGCCAGCAGCTTAAGCGGGAGGAGCTCCTACGAGCAGTACTTC
NA | TRBJ2-6 | TRBD1 | TRBV3-1/TRBV3-2 | CASSATGTGSGANVLTF | TGTGCCAGCAGCGCGACCGGGACAGGGTCTGGGGCCAACGTCCTGACTTTC
NA | TRBJ2-2 | TRBD1 | TRBV6-5 | CASSYGQGLTGELFF | TGTGCCAGCAGTTACGGACAGGGATTAACCGGGGAGCTGTTTTTT
NA | TRBJ2-1 | TRBD1 | TRBV27 | CASSVRTGVRDEQFF | TGTGCCAGCAGTGTGCGGACAGGGGTTAGAGATGAGCAGTTCTTC
NA | TRBJ2-1 | TRBD2 | TRBV3-1/TRBV3-2 | CASSHYSGGHHNEQFF | TGTGCCAGCAGCCACTATAGCGGGGGGCACCACAATGAGCAGTTCTTC
NA | TRBJ2-1 | TRBD1 | TRBV9 | CASSPQGVSYNEQFF | TGTGCCAGCAGCCCACAGGGGGTCTCCTACAATGAGCAGTTCTTC
NA | TRBJ1-2 | NA | TRBV11-2 | CASSFDAGSGYTF | TGTGCCAGCAGCTTTGATGCGGGATCTGGCTACACCTTC
NA | TRBJ2-7 | TRBD2 | TRBV11-2 | CASSLARGAGVFYEQYF | TGTGCCAGCAGCTTAGCGCGGGGAGCGGGGGTCTTCTACGAGCAGTACTTC
few | TRBJ1-2 | TRBD1 | TRBV2 | CASRDRGHYGYTF | TGTGCCAGCAGAGACAGGGGGCACTATGGCTACACCTTC
few | TRBJ1-6 | TRBD1 | TRBV6-1 | CASSENRGTSPLHF | TGTGCCAGCAGTGAAAACAGGGGAACTTCACCCCTCCACTTT
NA | TRBJ2-7 | NA | TRBV6-1 | CASSELVRYEQYF | TGTGCCAGCAGTGAACTAGTTAGGTACGAGCAGTACTTC
NA | TRBJ2-7 | NA | TRBV30 | CAWSVKFYLGGSYEQYF | TGTGCCTGGAGTGTAAAGTTTTATTTGGGGGGATCCTACGAGCAGTACTTC
NA | TRBJ1-2 | NA | TRBV6-6 | CASSYGLNRVGYTF | TGTGCCAGCAGTTACGGCCTAAACAGGGTTGGCTACACCTTC
NA | TRBJ2-2 | TRBD1 | TRBV5-1 | CASSLGRTGAAGELFF | TGCGCCAGCAGCTTGGGTCGGACAGGGGCCGCCGGGGAGCTGTTTTTT
NA | TRBJ2-7 | TRBD2 | TRBV23-1 | CASSQSGTSERNRNVLRDRQYF | TGCGCCAGCAGTCAATCAGGAACTAGCGAGCGGAACCGAAACGTGCTACGAGATCGGCAGTACTTC
NA | TRBJ2-2 | TRBD2 | TRBV6-4 | CASREGLAGTGELFF | TGTGCCAGCAGAGAGGGACTAGCGGGAACCGGGGAGCTGTTTTTT
NA | TRBJ1-5 | NA | TRBV3-1/TRBV3-2 | CASSQLNQPQHF | TGTGCCAGCAGCCAACTAAATCAGCCCCAGCATTTT
NA | TRBJ2-1 | TRBD2 | TRBV28 | CASSRGGGLGNEQFF | TGTGCCAGCAGCCGCGGCGGGGGGCTTGGAAATGAGCAGTTCTTC
NA | TRBJ1-2 | TRBD1 | TRBV2 | CARETGVNYGYTF | TGTGCCAGGGAGACAGGGGTGAACTATGGCTACACCTTC
NA | TRBJ2-2 | NA | TRBV5-1 | CASSLGDILNTGELFF | TGCGCCAGCAGCTTGGGGGACATACTGAACACCGGGGAGCTGTTTTTT
NA | TRBJ1-6 | NA | TRBV2 | CASSDRERSNSPLHF | TGTGCCAGCAGTGACAGGGAAAGGAGTAATTCACCCCTCCACTTT
NA | TRBJ1-3 | NA | TRBV2 | CASSTGLHSGNTIYF | TGTGCCAGCAGCACGGGACTCCACTCTGGAAACACCATATATTTT
NA | TRBJ1-6 | NA | TRBV5-1 | CASSPRTDYNSPLHF | TGCGCCAGCAGCCCCCGGACAGACTATAATTCACCCCTCCACTTT
NA | TRBJ2-2 | NA | TRBV2 | CASIWGRNTGELFF | TGTGCCAGCATCTGGGGCAGGAACACCGGGGAGCTGTTTTTT